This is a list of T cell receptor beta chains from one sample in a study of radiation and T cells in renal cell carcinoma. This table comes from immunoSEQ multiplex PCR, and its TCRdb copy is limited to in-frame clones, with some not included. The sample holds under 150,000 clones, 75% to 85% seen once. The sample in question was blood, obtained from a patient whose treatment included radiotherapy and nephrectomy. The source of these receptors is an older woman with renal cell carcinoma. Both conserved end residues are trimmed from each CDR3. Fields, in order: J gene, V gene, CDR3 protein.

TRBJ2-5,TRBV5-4,ASSLGGEGQETQY
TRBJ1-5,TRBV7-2,ASSFDGLMNQPQH
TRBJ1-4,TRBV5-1,ASSHGEGNEKLF
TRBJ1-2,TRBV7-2,ASSPQGANYGYT
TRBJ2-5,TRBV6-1,ASSEKGAGVGQETQY
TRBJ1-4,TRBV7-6,ASSLTGSEKLF
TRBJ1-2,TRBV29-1,SVDTRAGYGYT
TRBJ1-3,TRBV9,ASSVDPSAGDTIY
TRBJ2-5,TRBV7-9,ASSEPSGPSTQY
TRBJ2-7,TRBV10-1,ASSGGSYEQY
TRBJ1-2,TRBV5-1,ASRREENYGYT
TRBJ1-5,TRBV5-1,ASSLEGGSNQPQH
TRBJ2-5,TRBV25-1,ASGLGGDQETQY
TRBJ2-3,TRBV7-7,ASSWGTSDTDTQY
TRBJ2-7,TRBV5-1,ASRFWDSTYEQY
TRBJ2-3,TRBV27,ASSFVVTDTQY
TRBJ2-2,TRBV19,ASSTWTGGELF
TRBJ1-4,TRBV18,ASSVNPGPEEKLF
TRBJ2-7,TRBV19,ASSIQGGSYEQY
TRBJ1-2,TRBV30,AWSVRGSTGGYT
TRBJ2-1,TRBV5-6,ASSPFRAPLLEQF
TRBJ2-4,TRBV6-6,ASSYDRLAKNIQY